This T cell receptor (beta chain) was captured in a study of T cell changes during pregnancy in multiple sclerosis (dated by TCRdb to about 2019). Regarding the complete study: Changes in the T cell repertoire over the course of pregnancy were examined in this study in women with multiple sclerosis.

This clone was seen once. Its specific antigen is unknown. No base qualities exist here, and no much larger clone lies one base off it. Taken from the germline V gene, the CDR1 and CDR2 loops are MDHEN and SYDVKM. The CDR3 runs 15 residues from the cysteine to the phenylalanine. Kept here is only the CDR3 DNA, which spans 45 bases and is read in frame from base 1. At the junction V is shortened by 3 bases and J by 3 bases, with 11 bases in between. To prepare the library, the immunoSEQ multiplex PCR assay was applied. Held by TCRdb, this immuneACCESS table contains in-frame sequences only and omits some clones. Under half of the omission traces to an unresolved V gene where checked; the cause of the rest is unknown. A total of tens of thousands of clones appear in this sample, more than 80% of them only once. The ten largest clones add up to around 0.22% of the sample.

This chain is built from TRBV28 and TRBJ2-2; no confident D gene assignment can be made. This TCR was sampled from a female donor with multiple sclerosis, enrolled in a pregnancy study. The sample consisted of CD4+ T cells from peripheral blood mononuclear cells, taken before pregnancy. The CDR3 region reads CASSFLSRDTGELFF. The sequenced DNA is TGTGCCAGCAGTTTTTTATCCCGGGACACCGGGGAGCTGTTTTTT.